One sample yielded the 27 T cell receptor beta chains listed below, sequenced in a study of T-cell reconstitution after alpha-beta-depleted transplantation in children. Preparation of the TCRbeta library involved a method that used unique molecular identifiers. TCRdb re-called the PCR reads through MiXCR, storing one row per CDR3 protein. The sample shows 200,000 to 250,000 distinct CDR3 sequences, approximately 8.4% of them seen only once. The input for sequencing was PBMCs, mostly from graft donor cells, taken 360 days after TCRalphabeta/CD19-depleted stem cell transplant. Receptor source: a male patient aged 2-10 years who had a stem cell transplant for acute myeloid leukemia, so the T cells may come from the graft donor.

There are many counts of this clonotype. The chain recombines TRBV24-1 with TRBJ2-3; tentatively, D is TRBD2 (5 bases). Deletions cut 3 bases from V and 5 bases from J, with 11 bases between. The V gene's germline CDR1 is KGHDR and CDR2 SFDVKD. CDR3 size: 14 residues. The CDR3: CATSDPDLGDTQYF. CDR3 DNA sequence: TGTGCCACCAGTGATCCGGACTTGGGAGATACGCAGTATTTT.

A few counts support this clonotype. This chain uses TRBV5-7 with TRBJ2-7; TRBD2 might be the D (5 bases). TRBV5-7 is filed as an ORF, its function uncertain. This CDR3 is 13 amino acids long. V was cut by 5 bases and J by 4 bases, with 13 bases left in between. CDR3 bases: TGTGCCAGCAGACCCGGAGGAGTATACGAGCAGTACTTC. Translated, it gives CASRPGGVYEQYF.

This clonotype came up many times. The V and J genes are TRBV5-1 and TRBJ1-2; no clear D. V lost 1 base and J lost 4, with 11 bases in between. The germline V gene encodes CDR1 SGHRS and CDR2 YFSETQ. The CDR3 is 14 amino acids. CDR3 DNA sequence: TGCGCCAGCAGCTTGAGGCCGGAGGGCTATGGCTACACCTTC. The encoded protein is CASSLRPEGYGYTF.

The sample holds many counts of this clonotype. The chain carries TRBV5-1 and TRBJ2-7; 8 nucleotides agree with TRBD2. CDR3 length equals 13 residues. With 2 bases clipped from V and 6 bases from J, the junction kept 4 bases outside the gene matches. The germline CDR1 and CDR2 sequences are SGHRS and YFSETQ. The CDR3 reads CASSFLAGREQYF. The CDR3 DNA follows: TGCGCCAGCAGCTTTTTAGCGGGACGCGAGCAGTACTTC.

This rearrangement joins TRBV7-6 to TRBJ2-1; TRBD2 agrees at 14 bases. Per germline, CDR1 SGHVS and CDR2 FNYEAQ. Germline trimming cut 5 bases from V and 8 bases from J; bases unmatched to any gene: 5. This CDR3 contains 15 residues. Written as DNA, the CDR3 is TGTGCCAGCAGCCGCCGGACTAGCGGGGGGTATGAGCAGTTCTTC. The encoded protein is CASSRRTSGGYEQFF.

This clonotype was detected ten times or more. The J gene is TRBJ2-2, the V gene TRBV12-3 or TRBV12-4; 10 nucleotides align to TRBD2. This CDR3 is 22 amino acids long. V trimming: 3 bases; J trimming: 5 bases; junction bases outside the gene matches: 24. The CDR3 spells CASSFRLLAGVTPGIFTGELFF. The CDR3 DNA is TGTGCCAGCAGTTTCCGACTCCTAGCGGGAGTGACCCCCGGTATCTTTACCGGGGAGCTGTTTTTT.

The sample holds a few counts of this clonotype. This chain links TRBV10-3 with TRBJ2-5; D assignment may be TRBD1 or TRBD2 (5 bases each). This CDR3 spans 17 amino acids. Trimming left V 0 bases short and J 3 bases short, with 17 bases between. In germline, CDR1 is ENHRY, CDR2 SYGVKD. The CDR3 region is CAISESMRGRMKETQYF. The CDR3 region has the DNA TGTGCCATCAGTGAGTCAATGAGGGGCCGTATGAAAGAGACCCAGTACTTC.

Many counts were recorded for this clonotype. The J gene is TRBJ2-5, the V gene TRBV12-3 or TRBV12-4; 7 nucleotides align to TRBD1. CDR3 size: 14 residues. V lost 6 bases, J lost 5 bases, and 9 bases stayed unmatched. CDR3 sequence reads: CASSVGQAQETQYF. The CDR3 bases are TGTGCCAGCAGCGTCGGACAGGCTCAGGAGACCCAGTACTTC.

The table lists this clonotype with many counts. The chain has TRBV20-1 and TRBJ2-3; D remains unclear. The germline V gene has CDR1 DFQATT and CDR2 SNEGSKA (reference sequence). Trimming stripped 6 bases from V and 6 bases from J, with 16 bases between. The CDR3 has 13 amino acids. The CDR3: CSAKRSPRDTQYF. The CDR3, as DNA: TGCAGTGCCAAGCGTTCCCCCAGGGATACGCAGTATTTT.

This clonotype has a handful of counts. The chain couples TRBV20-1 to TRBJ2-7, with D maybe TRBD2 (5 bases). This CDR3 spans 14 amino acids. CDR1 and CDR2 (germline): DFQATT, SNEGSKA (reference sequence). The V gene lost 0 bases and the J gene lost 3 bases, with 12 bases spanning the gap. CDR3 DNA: TGCAGTGCTAGAGATCCTGGACTCGACTACGAGCAGTACTTC. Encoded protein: CSARDPGLDYEQYF.

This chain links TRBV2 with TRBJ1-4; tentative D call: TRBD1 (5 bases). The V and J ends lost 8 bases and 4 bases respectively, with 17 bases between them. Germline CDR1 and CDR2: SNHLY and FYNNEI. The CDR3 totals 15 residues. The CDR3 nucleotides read TGTGCCAGCGCGTGGATGGACACCCTTAATGAAAAACTGTTTTTT. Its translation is CASAWMDTLNEKLFF.

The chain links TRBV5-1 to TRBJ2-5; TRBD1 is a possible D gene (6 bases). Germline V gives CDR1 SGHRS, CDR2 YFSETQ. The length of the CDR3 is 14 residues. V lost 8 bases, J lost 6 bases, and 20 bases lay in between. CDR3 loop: CASTLQGTRKTQYF. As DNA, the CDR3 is TGCGCCAGTACCTTACAGGGAACAAGGAAGACCCAGTACTTC.

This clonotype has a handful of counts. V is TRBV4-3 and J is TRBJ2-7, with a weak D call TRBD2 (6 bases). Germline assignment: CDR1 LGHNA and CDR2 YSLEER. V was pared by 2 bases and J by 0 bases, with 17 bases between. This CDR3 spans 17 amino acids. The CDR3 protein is CASSQYHFRESSYEQYF. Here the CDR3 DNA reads TGCGCCAGCAGCCAATACCACTTCCGGGAGAGCTCCTACGAGCAGTACTTC.

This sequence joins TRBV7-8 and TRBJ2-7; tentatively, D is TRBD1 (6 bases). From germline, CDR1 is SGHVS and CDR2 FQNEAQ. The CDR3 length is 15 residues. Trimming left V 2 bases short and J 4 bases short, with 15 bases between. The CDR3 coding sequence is TGTGCCAGCAGCTTATTGGAGACAGGACCATACGAGCAGTACGTC. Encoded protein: CASSLLETGPYEQYV.

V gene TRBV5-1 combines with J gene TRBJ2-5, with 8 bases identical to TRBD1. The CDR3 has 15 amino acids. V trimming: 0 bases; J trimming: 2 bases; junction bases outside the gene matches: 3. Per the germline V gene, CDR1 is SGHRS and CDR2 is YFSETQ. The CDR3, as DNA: TGCGCCAGCAGCTTGGGACAGGGGATACAAGAGACCCAGTACTTC. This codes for CASSLGQGIQETQYF.

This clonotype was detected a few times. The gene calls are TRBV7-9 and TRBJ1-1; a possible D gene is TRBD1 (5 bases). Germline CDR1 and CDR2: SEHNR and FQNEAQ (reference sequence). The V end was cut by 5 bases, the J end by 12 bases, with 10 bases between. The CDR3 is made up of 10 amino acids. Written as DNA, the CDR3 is TGTGCCAGCAGCCCCGGACAAACTTTCTTT. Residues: CASSPGQTFF.

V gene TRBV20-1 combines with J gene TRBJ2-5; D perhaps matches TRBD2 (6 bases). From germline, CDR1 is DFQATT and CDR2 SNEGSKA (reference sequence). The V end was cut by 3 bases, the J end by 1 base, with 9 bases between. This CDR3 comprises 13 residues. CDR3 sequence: CSASPGSQETQYF. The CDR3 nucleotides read TGCAGTGCTAGCCCCGGGAGCCAAGAGACCCAGTACTTC.

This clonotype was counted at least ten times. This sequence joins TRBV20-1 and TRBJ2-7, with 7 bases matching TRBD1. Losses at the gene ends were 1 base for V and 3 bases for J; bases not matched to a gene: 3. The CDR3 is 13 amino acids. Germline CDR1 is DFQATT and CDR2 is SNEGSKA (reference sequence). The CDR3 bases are TGCAGTGCTAGAGTGGACAGGCTCTACGAGCAGTACTTC. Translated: CSARVDRLYEQYF.

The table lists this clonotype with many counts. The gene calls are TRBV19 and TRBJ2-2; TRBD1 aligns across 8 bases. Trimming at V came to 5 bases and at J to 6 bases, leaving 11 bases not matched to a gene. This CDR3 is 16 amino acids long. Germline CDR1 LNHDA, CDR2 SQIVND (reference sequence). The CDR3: CASSLRTGKIAGELFF. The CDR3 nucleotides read TGTGCCAGTAGTCTTCGGACAGGGAAAATCGCCGGGGAGCTGTTTTTT.

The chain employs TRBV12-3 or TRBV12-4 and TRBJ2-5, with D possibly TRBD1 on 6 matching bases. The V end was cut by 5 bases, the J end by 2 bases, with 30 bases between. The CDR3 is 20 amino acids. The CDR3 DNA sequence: TGTGCCAGCAGTGAGAATCTAGGTGGGATAAAGACAGGATGGCAAGAGACCCAGTACTTC. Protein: CASSENLGGIKTGWQETQYF.

CDR3 amino acids: CASSRTTQGYEQYV. In DNA form, the CDR3 reads TGTGCCAGCAGCCGAACCACACAGGGCTACGAGCAGTACGTC. This chain connects TRBV7-9 to TRBJ2-7, with D perhaps TRBD1 (6 bases). Trimming removed 5 bases at V and 3 bases at J, with 14 bases between. Germline V gene lookup returns CDR1 SEHNR and CDR2 FQNEAQ (reference sequence). The CDR3 has 14 residues.

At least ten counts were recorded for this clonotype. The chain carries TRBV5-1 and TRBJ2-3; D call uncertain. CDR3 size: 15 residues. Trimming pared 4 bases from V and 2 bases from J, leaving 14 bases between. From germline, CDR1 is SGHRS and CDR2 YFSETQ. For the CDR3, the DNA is TGCGCCAGCAGCCTGATCGACGGTGCCACAGATACGCAGTATTTT. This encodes CASSLIDGATDTQYF.

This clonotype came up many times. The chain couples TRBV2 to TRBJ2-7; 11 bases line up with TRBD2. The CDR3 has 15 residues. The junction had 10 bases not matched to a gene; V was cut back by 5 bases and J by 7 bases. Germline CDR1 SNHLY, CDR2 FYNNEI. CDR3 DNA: TGTGCCAGCAGTTCGCTGACTAGCGGGGTGGGGGAGCAGTACTTC. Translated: CASSSLTSGVGEQYF.

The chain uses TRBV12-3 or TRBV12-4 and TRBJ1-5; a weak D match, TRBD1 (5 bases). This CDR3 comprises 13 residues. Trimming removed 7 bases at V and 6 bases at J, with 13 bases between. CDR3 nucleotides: TGTGCCAGCACCACCCAGGGACTTCAGCCCCAGCATTTT. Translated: CASTTQGLQPQHF.

CDR3 sequence reads: CASSSDHLTMRQFF. The CDR3, as DNA: TGTGCCAGCAGCTCGGACCATCTTACAATGAGGCAGTTCTTC. V and J are TRBV7-6 and TRBJ2-1, with D uncertain. CDR3 length: 14 residues. Germline-derived CDR1 and CDR2 are SGHVS and FNYEAQ. Trimming pared 4 bases from V and 12 bases from J, leaving 19 bases between.

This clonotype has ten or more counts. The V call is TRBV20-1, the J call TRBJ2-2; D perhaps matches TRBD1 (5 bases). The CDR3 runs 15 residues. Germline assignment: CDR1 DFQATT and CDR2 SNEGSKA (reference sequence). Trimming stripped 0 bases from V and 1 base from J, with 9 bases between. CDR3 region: CSAREAGRNTGELFF. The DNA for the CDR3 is TGCAGTGCTAGAGAGGCAGGGCGGAACACCGGGGAGCTGTTTTTT.

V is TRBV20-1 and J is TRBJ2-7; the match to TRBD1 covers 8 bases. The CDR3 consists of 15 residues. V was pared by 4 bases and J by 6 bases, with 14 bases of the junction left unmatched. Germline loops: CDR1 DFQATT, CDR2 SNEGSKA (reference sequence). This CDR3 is CSATRTGGLGVEQYF. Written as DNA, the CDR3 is TGCAGTGCTACACGAACAGGGGGATTGGGGGTCGAGCAGTACTTC.